The clone carrying this T cell receptor beta chain was observed at least ten times. No antigen is known for it. Making use of molecular barcodes, quantitative 5'-RACE generated TCR beta libraries. TCRdb redid the calling of the 5' RACE reads with MiXCR, one entry per CDR3 protein. Here the sample spans about 260,000 distinct CDR3 sequences, 20% to 30% being singletons. The sample originates from a study of CD8 T cells in ankylosing spondylitis. Findings of the study overall: Certain motif variants had earlier been reported in reactive arthritis synovial fluid and blood.

The V end was cut by 0 bases, the J end by 7 bases, with 13 bases between. The CDR3 is 15 amino acids. The rearrangement uses TRBV12-3 or TRBV12-4 and TRBJ1-5; tentative D call: TRBD1 (5 bases). Source material: blood, either unsorted or a sorted T cell fraction (not recorded which). The TCR comes from a male donor with ankylosing spondylitis or in good health (not recorded which). The CDR3 region has the DNA TGTGCCAGCAGTTTAGCCCAGGGACTCGGGCAGCCCCAGCATTTT. Encoded protein: CASSLAQGLGQPQHF.